Detailed here is one TCR beta chain. The data were taken from a study of blood T cell repertoires in COVID-19. Study information: Collection of acute and convalescent COVID-19 samples took place in the United States, Italy and Spain. The cDNA or gDNA used as material had been derived from T cells, B-cell-depleted T cells, or PBMCs.

V dropped 3 bases and J dropped 8; count of bases not matched to a gene: 8. Germline V gene data show CDR1 as LGHDT and CDR2 as YNNKEL (reference sequence). CDR3 length: 15 amino acids. Original handling: The authors estimated nucleated cell counts from reference gene primer amplification. Sequencing was performed with immunoSEQ multiplex PCR; in TCRdb, only in-frame clones are kept and a portion is missing. The V and J calls and the clone size are those of that table, but D and trimming were determined from the DNA. The sample has about 52,000 clones, about 90% seen once; the top ten hold approximately 15%.

The V and J genes are TRBV3-1 (or the pseudogene TRBV3-2) and TRBJ1-4; 8 nucleotides line up with TRBD1. The sequencing sample was made of peripheral blood. This receptor was taken from a human donor with active COVID-19. The donor label of this sample is uncertain. The CDR3 reads CASSQGTGGWEKLFF. The CDR3 region has the DNA TGTGCCAGCAGCCAGGGTACAGGGGGATGGGAAAAACTGTTTTTT.